The 29 T cell receptor beta chains below all came from one sample that was sequenced in a study of CD8+ T cells in alopecia areata. cDNA serving as the sequencing template came from extracted, reverse transcribed RNA. Repertoires were generated with immunoSEQ multiplex PCR, while TCRdb's copy carries only in-frame clones and drops some. The data hold around 190,000 clones, with roughly 60% observed a single time. As to treatment: oral pan-JAK inhibitor, 5-10 mg twice daily. This material consisted of CD4+ T cells sorted from blood, taken at week 24, from a patient treated with tofacitinib. All receptors derive from a human donor with alopecia areata.

The chain employs TRBV29-1 and TRBJ1-2, with 7 bases identical to TRBD1. The CDR3 is made up of 12 amino acids. The J segment lost 6 bases and the V segment lost 3 bases, leaving 4 bases of the junction unmatched. Germline CDR1 SQVTM, CDR2 ANQGSEA. CDR3 nucleotide sequence: TGCAGCGTTGACGGGACAGTTGATGGCTACACCTTC. It yields the protein CSVDGTVDGYTF. Full variable domain (missing parts from reference TRBV29-1 and TRBJ1-2): SAVISQKPSRDICQRGTSLTIQCQVDSQVTMMFWYRQQPGQSLTLIATANQGSEATYESGFVIDKFPISRPNLTFSTLTVSNMSPEDSSIYLCSVDGTVDGYTFGSGTRLTVV.

The chain joins TRBV30 to TRBJ1-4; D gene unclear. The V end was cut by 1 base, the J end by 5 bases, with 5 bases between. Germline values: CDR1 GTSNPN, CDR2 SVGIG (reference sequence). The CDR3 covers 12 residues. CDR3 DNA sequence: TGTGCCTGGAGTGCGAGGAATGAAAAACTGTTTTTT. Its protein product is CAWSARNEKLFF. The full variable domain, completed using reference TRBV30 and TRBJ1-4, is SQTIHQWPATLVQPVGSPLSLECTVEGTSNPNLYWYRQAAGRGLQLLFYSVGIGQISSEVPQNLSASRPQDRQFILSSKKLLLSDSGFYLCAWSARNEKLFFGSGTQLSVL.

Only a few counts were recorded for this clone. The V and J genes are TRBV14 and TRBJ1-1; D unresolved. Germline V lookup: CDR1 SGHDN, CDR2 FVKESK. V was cut by 1 base and J by 10 bases, with 10 bases left in between. This CDR3 is built from 12 residues. The CDR3 loop reads CASSQGHIGAFF. The CDR3 nucleotides read TGTGCCAGCAGCCAAGGACACATAGGAGCTTTCTTT.

This chain connects TRBV19 to TRBJ1-5, with D maybe TRBD1 (5 bases). The CDR3 sequence is 17 residues long. Trimming shortened V by 4 bases and J by 2 bases, and 18 bases separated the two germline ends. CDR1 is LNHDA, CDR2 SQIVND, per germline (reference sequence). The CDR3 DNA follows: TGTGCCAGTAGTAACCAAACCCTGACAGCTGGCAATCAGCCCCAGCATTTT. Translating gives CASSNQTLTAGNQPQHF.

The chain recombines TRBV2 with TRBJ2-1; the D is unclear. Germline CDR1 SNHLY, CDR2 FYNNEI. Trimming shortened V by 6 bases and J by 6 bases, and 9 bases separated the two germline ends. CDR3 length: 12 residues. The CDR3 DNA reads as TGTGCCAGCAGCCCTAGTGGCAATGAGCAGTTCTTC. It translates to CASSPSGNEQFF.

The chain is built from TRBV4-3 and TRBJ1-2, with D possibly being TRBD1 (5 bases). The CDR3 contains 16 residues. V was pared by 0 bases and J by 8 bases, with 19 bases between. Germline loops: CDR1 LGHNA, CDR2 YSLEER. The CDR3 protein is CASSQDEGLGDRGYTF. The CDR3 coding sequence is TGCGCCAGCAGCCAAGATGAAGGCTTGGGGGATCGGGGCTACACCTTC.

The chain employs TRBV2 and TRBJ2-2; 9 bases line up with TRBD2. Germline V gives CDR1 SNHLY, CDR2 FYNNEI. The junction had 2 bases not matched to a gene; V was cut back by 3 bases and J by 6 bases. This CDR3 is built from 14 residues. In DNA, the CDR3 is TGTGCCAGCAGTGAGACTAGCGGAGCCGGGGAGCTGTTTTTT. Protein sequence: CASSETSGAGELFF.

The rearrangement uses TRBV4-3 and TRBJ2-2; 7 positions agree with TRBD2. The CDR3 covers 16 residues. The V gene's germline CDR1 is LGHNA and CDR2 YSLEER. V lost 0 bases, J lost 0 bases, and 1 base stayed unmatched. The CDR3 protein is CASSQDGGANTGELFF. The CDR3 DNA follows: TGCGCCAGCAGCCAAGATGGGGGGGCGAACACCGGGGAGCTGTTTTTT.

The rearrangement uses TRBV5-4 and TRBJ2-1; TRBD2 aligns across 11 bases. The CDR3 is 16 residues long. The trim removed 7 bases at V and 4 bases at J, leaving 10 bases unmatched. Germline V lookup: CDR1 SGHNT, CDR2 YYREEE (reference sequence). The CDR3 region has the DNA TGTGCCAGCGTTGGTAGCGGGGGGGCTCAGTACAATGAGCAGTTCTTC. It is translated as CASVGSGGAQYNEQFF.

Here the CDR3 reads CASSLETDEAFF. DNA for the CDR3: TGCGCCAGCAGCTTGGAAACGGACGAAGCTTTCTTT. The chain employs TRBV5-1 and TRBJ1-1; D call uncertain. The CDR3 is made up of 12 amino acids. CDR1 and CDR2 from the germline V gene are SGHRS and YFSETQ. V was shortened by 0 bases and J by 8 bases, with 8 bases between the two germline ends.

The V call is TRBV5-6, the J call TRBJ1-2; D gene ambiguous. Germline values: CDR1 SGHDT, CDR2 YYEEEE. The V end was cut by 5 bases, the J end by 4 bases, with 27 bases between. This CDR3 region has 18 residues. CDR3 DNA: TGTGCCAGCAGTCCTGTTCACGCCAACGGACCAACCCCCTATGGCTACACCTTC. This translates into CASSPVHANGPTPYGYTF.

A few counts support this clone. The V gene is TRBV4-3, the J gene TRBJ2-2, with no clear D. The V end lost 1 base, the J end lost 3 bases, and 6 bases lay between the germline ends. The V gene's germline CDR1 is LGHNA and CDR2 YSLEER. CDR3 size: 14 residues. In nucleotides, the CDR3 is TGCGCCAGCAGCCAAGGACCGGACACCGGGGAGCTGTTTTTT. Its translation is CASSQGPDTGELFF.

This clone was seen a few times. V and J are TRBV7-9 and TRBJ1-1; TRBD1 aligns across 7 bases. CDR1 SEHNR and CDR2 FQNEAQ come from the germline V gene (reference sequence). Trimming took 8 bases from V and 1 from J; bases not matched to a gene: 10. CDR3 size: 15 residues. CDR3 protein: CASSPPGTANTEAFF. The CDR3 DNA reads as TGTGCCAGCTCACCCCCCGGGACAGCGAACACTGAAGCTTTCTTT.

The V gene is TRBV5-1, the J gene TRBJ2-5, with 9 nucleotides matching TRBD2. Germline CDR1 SGHRS, CDR2 YFSETQ. V trimming: 1 base; J trimming: 0 bases; junction bases outside the gene matches: 1. The CDR3 loop spans 15 amino acids. The CDR3 DNA is TGCGCCAGCAGCTTGAGCGGGGGGAACCAAGAGACCCAGTACTTC. The encoded protein is CASSLSGGNQETQYF. Full variable domain (outside the CDR3, taken from reference TRBV5-1 and TRBJ2-5): KAGVTQTPRYLIKTRGQQVTLSCSPISGHRSVSWYQQTPGQGLQFLFEYFSETQRNKGNFPGRFSGRQFSNSRSEMNVSTLELGDSALYLCASSLSGGNQETQYFGPGTRLLVL.

The chain joins TRBV30 to TRBJ1-1, with TRBD1 matching over 8 bases. The V gene's germline CDR1 is GTSNPN and CDR2 SVGIG (reference sequence). V was clipped by 5 bases and J by 6 bases; unmatched bases: 5. This CDR3 has 12 amino acids. The CDR3 nucleotides are TGTGCCTGGGGTATACAGGGGGCTGAAGCTTTCTTT. This translates into CAWGIQGAEAFF.

The chain uses TRBV6-5 and TRBJ1-2; D remains ambiguous. This CDR3 is 11 amino acids long. Germline V gene lookup returns CDR1 MNHEY and CDR2 SVGAGI. V gave up 6 bases and J gave up 4 bases, with 6 bases separating them. CDR3 nucleotide sequence: TGTGCCAGCAGCAACAGCTATGGCTACACCTTC. Its protein product is CASSNSYGYTF.

The chain carries TRBV5-1 and TRBJ2-3; D is uncertain. Trimming left V 4 bases short and J 8 bases short, with 14 bases between. The CDR3 is 13 residues long. Germline loops: CDR1 SGHRS, CDR2 YFSETQ. The CDR3 DNA is TGCGCCAGCAGCCCGGTGGGAAGTACTACGCAGTATTTT. Translating it yields CASSPVGSTTQYF.

The chain joins TRBV2 to TRBJ1-5; no firm D call. The CDR3 sequence is 16 residues long. Trimming pared 0 bases from V and 0 bases from J, leaving 9 bases between. Germline CDR1 and CDR2: SNHLY and FYNNEI. The DNA for the CDR3 is TGTGCCAGCAGTGAAGCACCGTACGATAGCAATCAGCCCCAGCATTTT. Translated: CASSEAPYDSNQPQHF.

The chain carries TRBV18 and TRBJ1-4, with D perhaps TRBD1 (6 bases). V was pared by 2 bases and J by 8 bases, with 12 bases between. The germline gives CDR1 KGHSH, CDR2 LQKENI. The CDR3 has 14 residues. The CDR3: CASSPAQGMEKLFF. CDR3 sequence (DNA): TGTGCCAGCTCACCAGCCCAGGGGATGGAAAAACTGTTTTTT.

This clone was detected a few times. The chain links TRBV14 to TRBJ2-3, with 7 bases identical to TRBD1. The CDR3 runs 15 residues. V was pared by 8 bases and J by 1 base, with 9 bases of the junction left unmatched. Germline assignment: CDR1 SGHDN and CDR2 FVKESK. CDR3 bases: TGTGCCAGCTCCCAATTGACAGGGCGCACAGATACGCAGTATTTT. This sequence encodes CASSQLTGRTDTQYF.

A note on this clone: A junction end diverges from the germline sequence, so it may reflect a read error. The chain combines TRBV18 with TRBJ1-1; a possible D gene is TRBD1 (5 bases). The CDR3 runs to 14 residues. From germline, CDR1 is KGHSH and CDR2 LQKENI. The CDR3 here is CASSPQGTNAEAFF. Written as DNA, the CDR3 is TGTGCCAGCTCACCTCAGGGCACGAACGCTGAAGCTTTCTTT.

The chain joins TRBV30 to TRBJ1-1; TRBD1 aligns across 8 bases. The CDR3 has 12 amino acids. Losses at the gene ends were 5 bases for V and 5 bases for J; bases not matched to a gene: 4. Germline V gene lookup returns CDR1 GTSNPN and CDR2 SVGIG (reference sequence). CDR3 DNA: TGTGCCTGGGGACAGGGATTGACTGAAGCTTTCTTT. Translating gives CAWGQGLTEAFF.

This sequence joins TRBV29-1 and TRBJ2-2; 15 nucleotides match TRBD2. V was clipped by 6 bases and J by 4 bases; unmatched bases: 6. The length of the CDR3 is 16 residues. From germline, CDR1 is SQVTM and CDR2 ANQGSEA. CDR3: CSVRTSGGAVTGELFF. The DNA of the CDR3 is TGCAGCGTCCGGACTAGCGGGGGGGCCGTCACCGGGGAGCTGTTTTTT.

This chain joins TRBV27 and TRBJ1-1; D is possibly TRBD1 (6 bases). This CDR3 has 14 residues. Looked up from germline, CDR1 is MNHEY and CDR2 is SMNVEV (reference sequence). The germline V and J ends were trimmed by 3 bases and 4 bases, with 12 bases remaining between them. The DNA for the CDR3 is TGTGCCAGCAGTTTTGGGGGCGTGGGCACTGAAGCTTTCTTT. This codes for CASSFGGVGTEAFF.

This clone was picked up one time. The chain employs TRBV30 and TRBJ1-2; 7 bases map to TRBD1. This CDR3 has 11 amino acids. V shed 7 bases, J shed 8 bases, and the junction held 7 bases outside the gene matches. Germline CDR1 and CDR2: GTSNPN and SVGIG (reference sequence). The CDR3 DNA is TGTGCCTCCAGCATACAGGGGGGCTACACCTTC. This translates into CASSIQGGYTF.

This clone showed up just a few times. The chain combines TRBV10-2 with TRBJ2-3; D may match TRBD1 or TRBD2 (5 bases each). The CDR3 consists of 11 residues. From germline, CDR1 is WSHSY and CDR2 SAAADI. Trimming removed 10 bases at V and 2 bases at J, with 7 bases between. CDR3 sequence: CATGATDTQYF. In DNA form, the CDR3 reads TGCGCCACCGGGGCCACAGATACGCAGTATTTT.

This rearrangement joins TRBV5-1 to TRBJ1-1; no clear D gene. Germline CDR1 and CDR2: SGHRS and YFSETQ. The CDR3 is 14 amino acids. V was trimmed by 4 bases and J by 1 base, leaving 11 bases between them. The CDR3 DNA reads as TGCGCCAGCAGCCTCTTGGACGGGAACACTGAAGCTTTCTTT. Its translation: CASSLLDGNTEAFF.

In the case of this clone: One end of the junction is discordant with germline, which a read error may explain. The chain is built from TRBV10-3 and TRBJ1-5; 9 bases are shared with TRBD1. Germline V gene sequence: CDR1 ENHRY, CDR2 SYGVKD. The CDR3 runs 14 residues. The CDR3 region has the DNA TGTGCCATCGGTGACAGGGGGACTAATCAGCCCCAGCATTTT. Residues: CAIGDRGTNQPQHF.

The rearrangement joins TRBV5-6 to TRBJ2-7; tentatively, D is TRBD2 (5 bases). CDR3 length: 12 amino acids. Trimming removed 2 bases from V and 6 bases from J, with 9 bases in between. Germline CDR1 SGHDT, CDR2 YYEEEE. CDR3: CASSFRRSEQYF. The DNA for the CDR3 is TGTGCCAGCAGCTTTCGGAGGAGCGAGCAGTACTTC. The full variable domain, in which reference TRBV5-6 and TRBJ2-7 provide the parts outside the CDR3, is DAGVTQSPTHLIKTRGQQVTLRCSPKSGHDTVSWYQQALGQGPQFIFQYYEEEERQRGNFPDRFSGHQFPNYSSELNVNALLLGDSALYLCASSFRRSEQYFGPGTRLTVT.